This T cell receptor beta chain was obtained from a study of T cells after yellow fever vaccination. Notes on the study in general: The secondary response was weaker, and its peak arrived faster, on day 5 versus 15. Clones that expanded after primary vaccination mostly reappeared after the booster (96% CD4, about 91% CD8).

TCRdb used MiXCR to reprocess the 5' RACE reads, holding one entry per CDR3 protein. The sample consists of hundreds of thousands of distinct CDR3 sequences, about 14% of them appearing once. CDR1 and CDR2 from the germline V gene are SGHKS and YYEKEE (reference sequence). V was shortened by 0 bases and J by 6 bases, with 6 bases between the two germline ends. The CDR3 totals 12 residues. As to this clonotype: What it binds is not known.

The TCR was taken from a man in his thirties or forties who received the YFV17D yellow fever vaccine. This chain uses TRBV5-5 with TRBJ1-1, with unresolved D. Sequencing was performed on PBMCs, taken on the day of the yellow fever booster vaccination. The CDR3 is CASSLGGPEAFF. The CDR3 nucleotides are TGTGCCAGCAGCTTGGGGGGTCCTGAAGCTTTCTTT.